The sequence of this TCR beta chain was determined in a study of blood T cells in healthy people across ages. In the study overall: Capture via template switching afforded approximately one barcoded beta molecule per two T cells.

The sample providers were healthy Caucasian people from Russia, aged about 6 to 95. Deletions cut 1 base from V and 8 bases from J, with 15 bases between. The germline V gene encodes CDR1 SEHNR and CDR2 FQNEAQ (reference sequence). The CDR3 extends over 14 amino acids. The authors ran a second PCR of roughly 6 to 12 cycles using a sample-barcoded 5' primer and a J-beta primer mix. One entry per CDR3 protein, called by TCRdb with MiXCR from the 5' RACE reads. The sample gives hundreds of thousands of distinct CDR3 sequences, roughly 20% of which show up once; roughly 3.9% is in the top ten. Many counts were recorded for this clonotype. Antigen specificity is unknown. Study-level results: Since the PBMCs were unsorted, naive and antigen-experienced cells could not be conclusively compared.

The chain combines TRBV7-9 with TRBJ2-7; D might be TRBD2 (6 bases). This receptor was taken from a man aged 65-85 years in good health. Sequenced material: blood. This CDR3 reads CASSLEGGGSKQYF. CDR3 sequence (DNA): TGTGCCAGCAGCTTAGAGGGAGGAGGCTCGAAGCAGTACTTC.